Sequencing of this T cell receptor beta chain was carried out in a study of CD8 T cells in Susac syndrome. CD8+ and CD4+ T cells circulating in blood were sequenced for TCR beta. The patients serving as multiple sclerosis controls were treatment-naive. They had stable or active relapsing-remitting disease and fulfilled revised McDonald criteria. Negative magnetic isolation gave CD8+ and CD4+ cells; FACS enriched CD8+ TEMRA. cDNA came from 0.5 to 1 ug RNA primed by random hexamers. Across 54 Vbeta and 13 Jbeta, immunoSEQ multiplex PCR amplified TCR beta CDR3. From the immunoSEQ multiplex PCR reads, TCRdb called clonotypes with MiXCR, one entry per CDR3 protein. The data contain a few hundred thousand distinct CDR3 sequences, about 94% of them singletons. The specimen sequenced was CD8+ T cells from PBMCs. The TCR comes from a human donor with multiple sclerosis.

The DNA of the CDR3 is TGTGCCAGCAGCCAAGAGGGACAGATGTATGGCTACACCTTC. Its translation: CASSQEGQMYGYTF. The gene calls are TRBV14 and TRBJ1-2, with 7 bases identical to TRBD1. Trimming at V came to 0 bases and at J to 5 bases, leaving 3 bases not matched to a gene. The CDR3 has 14 residues. The germline V gene encodes CDR1 SGHDN and CDR2 FVKESK.